What follows are 11 T cell receptor beta chains derived from one specimen sequenced in a study of shared clonotypes between healthy human individuals (dated by TCRdb to between 2020 and 2021). The library came from the immunoSEQ multiplex PCR assay. This immuneACCESS table, as held by TCRdb, lists in-frame sequences with V and J called but not all clones. Of the missing ones, under half trace to an unresolved V gene in checked studies; the others have no known cause. Across this sample there are under 1,100,000 clones, with 78% seen only once. The leading ten clones occupy 0.6% to 0.75% of the sample. The sample consisted of memory CD4+ T cells from PBMCs. In light of the paper, this sample's cell subset or site label describes: CD45RA-negative fraction. These receptors were obtained from a man younger than 35 in good health. Some clones in this sample may be carry-over from other donors' samples.

This chain uses TRBV20-1 with TRBJ2-2; D call uncertain. V was clipped by 1 base and J by 8 bases, with 5 bases between them. In germline, CDR1 is DFQATT, CDR2 SNEGSKA (reference sequence). This CDR3 is 11 amino acids long. CDR3 DNA sequence: TGCAGTGCTAGAGTTCAGGGGGAGCTGTTTTTT. Translating gives CSARVQGELFF.

This chain links TRBV5-1 with TRBJ1-1; no firm D call. Germline V gene sequence: CDR1 SGHRS, CDR2 YFSETQ. V dropped 4 bases and J dropped 1 base, with 11 bases sitting between them. The CDR3 is made up of 14 amino acids. This CDR3 is CASSKWAGNTEAFF. The CDR3 coding sequence is TGCGCCAGCAGCAAATGGGCAGGGAACACTGAAGCTTTCTTT. Filled out from reference TRBV5-1 and TRBJ1-1, the complete variable domain reads KAGVTQTPRYLIKTRGQQVTLSCSPISGHRSVSWYQQTPGQGLQFLFEYFSETQRNKGNFPGRFSGRQFSNSRSEMNVSTLELGDSALYLCASSKWAGNTEAFFGQGTRLTVV.

V gene TRBV19 combines with J gene TRBJ1-1, with 10 bases that match TRBD1. Germline CDR1 is LNHDA and CDR2 is SQIVND (reference sequence). The CDR3 consists of 15 residues. V lost 6 bases to trimming and J lost 2 bases; unmatched junction nucleotides: 6. CDR3 protein: CASSPGDRGNTEAFF. The CDR3, as DNA: TGTGCCAGTAGCCCCGGGGACAGGGGCAACACTGAAGCTTTCTTT.

This sequence joins TRBV5-4 and TRBJ2-1; D call uncertain. The V gene's germline CDR1 is SGHNT and CDR2 YYREEE (reference sequence). The length of the CDR3 is 14 residues. V lost 4 bases to trimming and J lost 8 bases, with 16 bases between them. The CDR3 sequence: CASSPGDKTDEQFF. CDR3 in DNA: TGTGCCAGCAGCCCTGGAGACAAGACCGATGAGCAGTTCTTC.

The CDR3 loop reads CASSRSGSGNTIYF. The CDR3 DNA follows: TGTGCCAGTAGTAGGTCAGGCTCTGGAAACACCATATATTTT. The chain is built from TRBV19 and TRBJ1-3; D gene unclear. Looked up from germline, CDR1 is LNHDA and CDR2 is SQIVND (reference sequence). The V and J ends lost 4 bases and 0 bases respectively, with 7 bases between them. The CDR3 is made up of 14 amino acids.

The chain carries TRBV30 and TRBJ2-5; 10 bases align to TRBD1. This CDR3 contains 13 residues. CDR1 GTSNPN and CDR2 SVGIG come from the germline V gene (reference sequence). V shed 2 bases and J 6 bases; nucleotides not matched to a gene: 3. The CDR3 DNA reads as TGTGCCTGGAGTAAAGACAGGGGGCAGACCCAGTACTTC. Protein sequence: CAWSKDRGQTQYF.

Note on this clone: A read error is likely here: a far larger clone is one base away. The chain's CDR3 is CAGRKFTGDPEAFF. The CDR3 DNA follows: TGTGCCGGCAGAAAATTCACAGGGGACCCTGAAGCTTTCTTT. V is TRBV5-6 and J is TRBJ1-1; 7 positions match TRBD1. Germline CDR1 SGHDT, CDR2 YYEEEE. The length of the CDR3 is 14 residues.

Turning to this clone: A far more abundant clone sits one base away, making this likely a read error. The chain couples TRBV5-3 to TRBJ2-7, with 8 bases fitting TRBD2. TRBV5-3 is classed as an ORF, of uncertain function. The CDR3 loop spans 19 amino acids. The junction had 23 bases not matched to a gene; V was cut back by 3 bases and J by 6 bases. For the CDR3, the DNA is TGTGCCAGAAGCTCGCCCGCTAACGACTCATCAGCGGGAGAAGGCGAGCAGTACTTC. It encodes CARSSPANDSSAGEGEQYF.

The rearrangement joins TRBV6-6 to TRBJ1-2; possible D gene TRBD1, 6 bases. The CDR3 extends over 15 amino acids. Germline CDR1 MNHNY, CDR2 SVGAGI (reference sequence). Trimming removed 0 bases from V and 4 bases from J, with 12 bases in between. Written as DNA, the CDR3 is TGTGCCAGCAGTTACTCGGGCTCGGACAGCTATGGCTACACCTTC. Residues: CASSYSGSDSYGYTF.

The chain recombines TRBV7-9 with TRBJ2-5, with D possibly being TRBD2 (5 bases). Germline values: CDR1 SEHNR, CDR2 FQNEAQ (reference sequence). This CDR3 region has 14 residues. V shed 0 bases and J shed 5 bases, with 10 bases lying between them. CDR3 nucleotide sequence: TGTGCCAGCAGCTTAGCGGGTAGCGTGGAGACCCAGTACTTC. Amino acids: CASSLAGSVETQYF.

Concerning this clone itself: Other DNA sequences within the sample encode an identical CDR3. The gene calls are TRBV9 and TRBJ1-4; 7 bases are shared with TRBD1. From germline, CDR1 is SGDLS and CDR2 YYNGEE. The junction had 6 bases not matched to a gene; V was cut back by 4 bases and J by 3 bases. CDR3 size: 15 residues. CDR3 sequence reads: CASSPRGGPNEKLFF. CDR3 nucleotide sequence: TGTGCCAGCAGCCCCAGGGGGGGGCCTAATGAAAAACTGTTTTTT.